Listed below are T cell receptor beta chains from one sample, sequenced in a study of T cell repertoires in cytomegalovirus infection. Each CDR3 protein gets one entry after TCRdb re-called the reads with MiXCR. The sample has approximately 700,000 distinct CDR3 sequences; less than 40% are singletons. The sequenced material came from PBMCs. The receptors originated from a human donor in good health (CMV status not recorded). Some clones in this sample may be carry-over from other donors' samples. Both conserved end residues are part of each CDR3. D genes are given only for firm matches. Clone size is stated in some rows and not others, as once, few, many or a class when expanded.

J gene	V gene	D gene	clone size	CDR3 protein	CDR3 DNA
TRBJ2-6	TRBV7-3	NA	once	CASSSGLANVPTF	TGTGCCAGCAGCTCGGGACTCGCCAACGTCCCGACTTTC
TRBJ1-2	TRBV20-1	TRBD1	NA	CSASDRGHSYGYTF	TGCAGTGCTAGCGACAGGGGCCACTCCTATGGCTACACCTTC
TRBJ2-1	TRBV4-2	NA	NA	CASSQDKIGTRQFF	TGTGCCAGCAGCCAAGATAAAATAGGGACGCGACAGTTCTTC
TRBJ1-4	TRBV30	TRBD1	NA	CAQQGATNEKLFF	TGTGCCCAGCAGGGGGCGACTAATGAAAAACTGTTTTTT
TRBJ2-2	TRBV19	NA	NA	CASSIVRLLNTGELFF	TGTGCCAGTAGTATAGTACGTCTTCTGAACACCGGGGAGCTGTTTTTT
TRBJ2-7	TRBV19	NA	NA	CASNRGLGNYEQYF	TGTGCCAGTAATCGCGGGCTTGGCAACTACGAGCAGTACTTC
TRBJ1-3	TRBV9	NA	once	CASSVALKDRNTIYF	TGTGCCAGCAGCGTAGCGCTGAAGGATCGAAACACCATATATTTT
TRBJ1-5	TRBV29-1	TRBD1	NA	CSVGDRGHQPQHF	TGCAGCGTTGGAGACAGGGGGCATCAGCCCCAGCATTTT
TRBJ1-3	TRBV6-5	NA	many	CASQKRGTGNTIYF	TGTGCCAGTCAAAAGAGAGGGACTGGAAACACCATATATTTT
TRBJ2-5	TRBV15	NA	NA	CATSSGLTEQETQYF	TGTGCCACCAGCAGTGGGTTGACGGAACAAGAGACCCAGTACTTC
TRBJ2-1	TRBV5-1	TRBD2	few	CASTGGGKLYNEQFF	TGCGCCAGCACGGGGGGGGGAAAACTCTACAATGAGCAGTTCTTC
TRBJ2-5	TRBV5-4	TRBD2	NA	CASSRTREGGPTQETQYF	TGTGCCAGCAGTCGCACGCGGGAGGGTGGGCCCACTCAAGAGACCCAGTACTTC
TRBJ2-2	TRBV7-2	TRBD1	NA	CDSSPRQGSAGELFF	TGTGACAGCAGCCCCCGACAGGGTAGCGCCGGGGAGCTTTTTTTT
TRBJ2-7	TRBV10-3	NA	NA	CAISSTDYEQYF	TGTGCCATCAGTTCGACAGACTACGAGCAGTACTTC
TRBJ2-3	TRBV6-8	NA	few	CASGGQRTDTQYF	TGTGCCAGCGGAGGACAACGCACAGATACGCAGTATTTT
TRBJ2-2	TRBV6-5	TRBD1	NA	CASSYEPTGGIGELFF	TGTGCCAGCAGTTACGAGCCGACAGGGGGGATCGGGGAGCTGTTTTTT
TRBJ2-5	TRBV20-1	NA	once	CSARGWGETQYF	TGCAGTGCCCGGGGTTGGGGAGAGACCCAGTACTTC
TRBJ1-1	TRBV5-5	NA	few	CASSSFSSNTEAFF	TGTGCCAGCAGCTCCTTTTCGTCGAACACTGAAGCTTTCTTT
TRBJ1-5	TRBV29-1	TRBD1	few	CSVGDRGNQPQHF	TGCAGCGTTGGTGACAGGGGCAATCAGCCCCAGCATTTT
TRBJ2-1	TRBV6-2/TRBV6-3	TRBD2	once	CASTTGLVTINEQFF	TGTGCCAGCACCACGGGACTAGTCACGATCAATGAGCAGTTCTTC
TRBJ1-1	TRBV12-3/TRBV12-4	NA	NA	CASSPDSRTEAFF	TGTGCCAGCAGCCCGGACAGCAGGACTGAAGCTTTCTTT
TRBJ1-3	TRBV30	NA	NA	CAWSVRLAASGNTIYF	TGTGCCTGGAGTGTACGCTTGGCGGCCTCTGGAAACACCATATATTTT
TRBJ1-1	TRBV12-5	NA	NA	CASGFTPAGVAFF	TGTGCTAGTGGTTTCACCCCTGCGGGGGTGGCTTTCTTT
TRBJ2-1	TRBV28	TRBD2	NA	CASSRPKAGAPSSYNEQFF	TGTGCCAGCAGTCGGCCAAAAGCGGGGGCACCATCTTCCTACAATGAGCAGTTCTTC
TRBJ2-4	TRBV12-3/TRBV12-4	NA	NA	CASSWSRDGKNIQYF	TGTGCCAGCAGTTGGTCACGAGACGGGAAAAACATTCAGTACTTC
TRBJ2-3	TRBV20-1	NA	few	CSAPLADTQYF	TGCAGTGCTCCCCTCGCAGATACGCAGTATTTT
TRBJ1-5	TRBV19	TRBD1	many	CASSPSGQGYQPQHF	TGTGCCAGTAGTCCGTCCGGACAGGGATATCAGCCCCAGCATTTT
TRBJ1-6	TRBV5-1	TRBD1	NA	CATARDRDSPPHF	TGCGCCACCGCCCGGGACAGGGATTCACCCCCCCACTTT
TRBJ1-3	TRBV6-5	NA	NA	CASSYQGAGNTIYF	TGTGCCAGCAGTTACCAGGGAGCTGGAAACACCATATATTTT
TRBJ2-5	TRBV7-3	TRBD2	NA	CASSQSGGAIGGRETQYF	TGTGCCAGCAGCCAGAGCGGGGGGGCTATCGGGGGCCGTGAGACCCAGTACTTC
TRBJ1-2	TRBV6-4	NA	NA	CASSEVGTLNYGYTF	TGTGCCAGCAGTGAAGTCGGTACCCTTAACTATGGCTACACCTTC
TRBJ1-1	TRBV28	NA	few	CASGLHVQGGVNAFF	TGTGCCAGCGGTCTCCATGTCCAGGGCGGGGTGAATGCTTTCTTT
TRBJ1-5	TRBV28	NA	NA	CASSFPGLGDYQPQHF	TGTGCCAGCAGTTTTCCGGGACTGGGCGACTATCAGCCCCAGCATTTT
TRBJ2-7	TRBV28	NA	NA	CASSITGGSSYEQYF	TGTGCCAGCAGCATTACTGGGGGCAGCTCCTACGAGCAGTACTTC
TRBJ2-4	TRBV5-1	TRBD1	once	CASSYSRTGVAKNIQYF	TGCGCCAGCAGCTACTCTCGGACAGGCGTAGCCAAAAACATTCAGTACTTC
TRBJ1-5	TRBV6-6	NA	NA	CASSYGARGPQHF	TGTGCCAGCAGTTACGGGGCTCGCGGGCCCCAGCATTTT
TRBJ1-5	TRBV7-8	NA	many	CASSLIGTLNQPQHF	TGTGCCAGCAGCTTGATCGGGACTCTGAATCAGCCCCAGCATTTT
TRBJ1-2	TRBV19	NA	NA	CASSIVESYGYTF	TGTGCCAGTAGTATAGTGGAAAGCTATGGCTACACCTTC
TRBJ2-7	TRBV28	TRBD1	few	CASSSPGQGFYEQYF	TGTGCCAGCAGTTCCCCGGGACAGGGGTTCTACGAGCAGTACTTC
TRBJ2-1	TRBV5-1	NA	few	CASRSNPSALSYNEQFF	TGCGCCAGCAGATCAAACCCTAGTGCCCTCTCCTACAATGAGCAGTTCTTC
TRBJ2-1	TRBV24-1	TRBD1	NA	CATSDNRGRGNEQFF	TGTGCCACCAGTGACAACAGGGGGCGCGGGAATGAGCAGTTCTTC
TRBJ2-1	TRBV24-1	NA	NA	CATSDLQSVEFF	TGTGCCACCAGTGATTTGCAGTCAGTCGAGTTCTTC
TRBJ1-1	TRBV19	NA	few	CASSPDPEVTEAFF	TGTGCCAGTAGTCCCGACCCTGAGGTCACTGAAGCTTTCTTT
TRBJ2-2	TRBV11-2	TRBD2	NA	CASSLRASGGPTGELFF	TGTGCCAGCAGCTTACGGGCTAGCGGGGGCCCCACCGGGGAGCTGTTTTTT
TRBJ2-5	TRBV5-5	NA	NA	CASSLDPTFLETQYF	TGTGCCAGCAGTCTTGACCCGACATTTCTGGAGACCCAGTACTTC
TRBJ1-5	TRBV7-9	NA	few	CASSLGDKSNQPQHF	TGTGCCAGCAGCTTAGGGGACAAGAGCAATCAGCCCCAGCATTTT
TRBJ2-7	TRBV5-6	NA	NA	CASSSPPGPSSSYEQYF	TGTGCCAGCAGCTCCCCCCCGGGACCGTCGAGCTCCTACGAGCAGTACTTC
TRBJ1-3	TRBV7-6	NA	few	CASSLSGTPGNTIYF	TGTGCCAGCAGCCTCTCCGGGACACCGGGGAACACCATATATTTT
TRBJ2-1	TRBV28	NA	NA	CASSITSGYSYNEQFF	TGTGCCAGCAGCATAACCAGCGGGTACTCCTACAATGAGCAGTTCTTC
TRBJ2-6	TRBV11-2	NA	NA	CASSLGPLRPRANVLTF	TGTGCCAGCAGCTTAGGCCCGTTGAGGCCAAGGGCCAACGTCCTGACTTTC
TRBJ2-1	TRBV25-1	NA	few	CASSEYSGKDNEQFF	TGTGCCAGCAGTGAATACTCCGGGAAGGACAATGAGCAGTTCTTC
TRBJ2-4	TRBV28	TRBD1	NA	CASSTGGRRDIQYF	TGTGCCAGCAGTACAGGGGGCAGGAGGGACATTCAGTACTTC
TRBJ1-1	TRBV29-1	NA	NA	CSVAGTLNTEAFF	TGCAGCGTTGCTGGGACTTTGAACACTGAAGCTTTCTTT
TRBJ1-2	TRBV28	NA	NA	CASRREVDNPLAGYTF	TGTGCCAGCAGGAGGGAGGTCGACAATCCGCTAGCTGGCTACACCTTC